These 15 T cell receptor beta chains were sequenced from one sample in a study of brain T cells in children with intractable seizures. As for time point: blood from clinic visit 5 months post-surgery; TSC patient then seizure free. Assay: immunoSEQ multiplex PCR; the TCRdb copy retains only in-frame clones and omits some. The sample shows 300,000 to 400,000 clones, 93% of them seen only once. This material consisted of peripheral blood, taken roughly 5 months after surgery. These receptors were collected from a boy younger than two with tuberous sclerosis and intractable seizures.

This chain links TRBV21-1 with TRBJ2-7; no check of the table's D call, TRBD2, against the DNA was made. TRBV21-1 is annotated as a pseudogene. The CDR3 runs to 16 residues. The CDR3 reads CASSKDIPAGAYEQYF. CDR3 DNA: TGTGCCAGCAGCAAAGATATCCCAGCGGGAGCCTACGAGCAGTACTTC.

This chain uses TRBV29-1 with TRBJ1-1, with D perhaps matching TRBD1 (5 bases). Trimming took off 5 bases at V and 3 bases at J, with 13 bases between the two ends. The V gene's germline CDR1 is SQVTM and CDR2 ANQGSEA. The CDR3 runs 13 residues. The DNA for the CDR3 is TGCAGCGTTCGGTGGGGGAGCGACACTGAAGCTTTCTTT. Translation: CSVRWGSDTEAFF.

The V and J genes are TRBV24-1 and TRBJ2-2; 9 bases match TRBD1. This CDR3 has 16 amino acids. The junction had 2 bases not matched to a gene; V was cut back by 3 bases and J by 1 base. Germline CDR1 is KGHDR and CDR2 is SFDVKD. The CDR3 coding sequence is TGTGCCACCAGTGATACAGGGGGCCTGAACACCGGGGAGCTGTTTTTT. Amino acids: CATSDTGGLNTGELFF.

This clone showed up just a few times. The chain employs TRBV7-9 and TRBJ1-2; no reliable D call. V dropped 3 bases and J dropped 0 bases, with 5 bases sitting between them. Germline lookup yields CDR1 SEHNR and CDR2 FQNEAQ (reference sequence). There are 13 residues in the CDR3. The CDR3 loop reads CASSFRANYGYTF. CDR3 nucleotide sequence: TGTGCCAGCAGCTTCAGAGCTAACTATGGCTACACCTTC.

This chain joins TRBV6-6 and TRBJ2-1; TRBD1 agrees at 7 bases. Unmatched junction bases numbered 6, after V lost 2 bases and J lost 2 bases. The CDR3 is made up of 16 amino acids. Germline V CDR1 and CDR2: MNHNY, SVGAGI (reference sequence). Here the CDR3 reads CASSYGQGVPYNEQFF. Written as DNA, the CDR3 is TGTGCCAGCAGTTACGGGCAGGGGGTGCCCTACAATGAGCAGTTCTTC.

This rearrangement joins TRBV19 to TRBJ2-1, with 8 bases matching TRBD2. Germline V gene data show CDR1 as LNHDA and CDR2 as SQIVND (reference sequence). CDR3 size: 13 residues. J gave up 6 bases and V 5 bases, and 3 bases lay outside the gene matches. CDR3 amino acids: CASSGTSGNEQFF. The CDR3 coding sequence is TGTGCCAGTAGTGGTACTAGCGGCAATGAGCAGTTCTTC.

The V and J genes are TRBV5-6 and TRBJ2-2; TRBD2 aligns across 8 bases. With V trimmed by 1 base and J by 4 bases, 0 bases remained unmatched. CDR1 SGHDT and CDR2 YYEEEE come from the germline V gene. The CDR3 is made up of 14 amino acids. The CDR3 nucleotides read TGTGCCAGCAGCTTGACTAGCGGCACCGGGGAGCTGTTTTTT. Encoded protein: CASSLTSGTGELFF. Complete variable domain (other parts from reference TRBV5-6 and TRBJ2-2): DAGVTQSPTHLIKTRGQQVTLRCSPKSGHDTVSWYQQALGQGPQFIFQYYEEEERQRGNFPDRFSGHQFPNYSSELNVNALLLGDSALYLCASSLTSGTGELFFGEGSRLTVL.

The genes are TRBV29-1 and TRBJ1-2; no clear D. This CDR3 is built from 11 residues. CDR1 and CDR2 from the germline V gene are SQVTM and ANQGSEA. The V end lost 0 bases, the J end lost 4 bases, and 3 bases lay between the germline ends. Here the CDR3 reads CSVEDTYGYTF. The CDR3 DNA is TGCAGCGTTGAAGACACCTATGGCTACACCTTC.

This clone was seen more than once but under ten times. The V call is TRBV6-5, the J call TRBJ1-2, with a possible D match to TRBD1 (6 bases). Germline V gene lookup returns CDR1 MNHEY and CDR2 SVGAGI. CDR3 length equals 15 residues. V was pared by 6 bases and J by 1 base, with 15 bases between. The CDR3 nucleotides read TGTGCCAGCAGACACCGGGACACCGTTAACTATGGCTACACCTTC. Its protein is CASRHRDTVNYGYTF.

V usage is TRBV6-6 and J usage is TRBJ1-1; D not certain. Germline assignment: CDR1 MNHNY and CDR2 SVGAGI (reference sequence). There are 15 residues in the CDR3. Trimming removed 2 bases at V and 4 bases at J, with 14 bases between. CDR3 coding DNA: TGTGCCAGCAGTTACCGAGCAGAATGGGCCACTGAAGCTTTCTTT. This gives the protein CASSYRAEWATEAFF.

The gene calls are TRBV9 and TRBJ2-1; 10 nucleotides match TRBD2. This CDR3 contains 15 residues. Germline V lookup: CDR1 SGDLS, CDR2 YYNGEE. The trim removed 1 base at V and 3 bases at J, leaving 1 base unmatched. The CDR3 region has the DNA TGTGCCAGCAGCGTAACTAGCGGGGTCTACAATGAGCAGTTCTTC. Its protein is CASSVTSGVYNEQFF.

This clone was detected only a few times. This sequence joins TRBV7-2 and TRBJ2-4; D may be TRBD1 or TRBD2 (6 bases each). The germline CDR1 and CDR2 sequences are SGHTA and FQGNSA. There are 18 residues in the CDR3. Trimming removed 5 bases from V and 3 bases from J, with 23 bases in between. Written as DNA, the CDR3 is TGTGCCAGCAGCCCAACTGGGTGGGGGGCTCTTGTCAAAAACATTCAGTACTTC. Translated: CASSPTGWGALVKNIQYF.

The chain employs TRBV5-6 and TRBJ2-2; TRBD2 agrees at 7 bases. Trimming at V came to 4 bases and at J to 6 bases, leaving 3 bases not matched to a gene. Germline V gene sequence: CDR1 SGHDT, CDR2 YYEEEE. The CDR3 has 13 amino acids. CDR3 residues: CASSVGLSGELFF. CDR3 coding DNA: TGTGCCAGCAGCGTGGGACTATCCGGGGAGCTGTTTTTT. The full variable domain, its missing parts supplied by reference TRBV5-6 and TRBJ2-2, is DAGVTQSPTHLIKTRGQQVTLRCSPKSGHDTVSWYQQALGQGPQFIFQYYEEEERQRGNFPDRFSGHQFPNYSSELNVNALLLGDSALYLCASSVGLSGELFFGEGSRLTVL.

This clone was seen a single time. This chain uses TRBV6-9 with TRBJ2-7; D is unresolved. The ends were cut back, 7 bases at V and 4 bases at J, with 17 bases in the middle. This CDR3 spans 14 amino acids. The germline V gene encodes CDR1 MNHGY and CDR2 SVAAGI. The CDR3: CASTLRLGSYEQYF. As DNA, the CDR3 is TGTGCCAGCACCCTAAGGCTGGGTTCGTACGAGCAGTACTTC.

V is TRBV6-4 and J is TRBJ1-1; D not certain. Germline V lookup: CDR1 MRHNA, CDR2 SNTAGT. The ends were cut back, 4 bases at V and 6 bases at J, with 12 bases in the middle. The CDR3 is 13 amino acids. CDR3 sequence (DNA): TGTGCCAGCAGTGCGGCCCTAGGCGCTGAAGCTTTCTTT. It is translated as CASSAALGAEAFF.